The 22 T cell receptor beta chains listed next were all sequenced from one sample in a study of naive and memory T cell subsets. Study observations and caveats: A few larger clonotypes appeared in naive repertoires, especially CD8, possibly memory cells re-expressing CD45RA.

These receptors lack a known antigen. Both TRBC1 and TRBC2 were covered by a beta constant-region primer of two equimolar oligonucleotides. Nested alpha and beta constant-region primers with the SP2 primer drove four PCR rounds on ligated cDNA. In TCRdb, the UMI-ligation and nested PCR reads were re-called with MiXCR into one record per CDR3 protein. The table lists over 100,000 distinct CDR3 sequences, 13% to 15% of them singletons. The specimen sequenced was naive CD8+ T cells from blood. All receptors come from a human donor in good health.

The chain combines TRBV15 with TRBJ2-3; D may be TRBD2 (6 bases). V was shortened by 0 bases and J by 3 bases, with 10 bases between the two germline ends. The CDR3 spans 15 residues. Per germline, CDR1 LNHNV and CDR2 YYDKDF (reference sequence). CDR3 nucleotides: TGTGCCACCAGCAGAGATCGGGGACTTACAGATACGCAGTATTTT. This encodes CATSRDRGLTDTQYF.

This clonotype was counted many times. The J gene is TRBJ1-4, the V gene TRBV7-2; unclear D gene. The germline CDR1 and CDR2 sequences are SGHTA and FQGNSA. This CDR3 is 13 amino acids long. Trimming stripped 3 bases from V and 8 bases from J, with 10 bases between. The CDR3 DNA sequence: TGTGCCAGCAGCTTCATCCTCGGGGAAAAACTGTTTTTT. It specifies CASSFILGEKLFF.

This clonotype showed up many times. DNA of the CDR3: TGCAGTGCTTCACATGACTACGAGCAGTACTTC. Translated: CSASHDYEQYF. This sequence joins TRBV20-1 and TRBJ2-7; D gene uncertain. This CDR3 has 11 amino acids. Trimming shortened V by 5 bases and J by 3 bases, and 8 bases separated the two germline ends. Germline assignment: CDR1 DFQATT and CDR2 SNEGSKA (reference sequence).

This clonotype was recorded a few times. CDR3 in amino acids: CSAREPAEYGYTF. The CDR3 nucleotides are TGCAGTGCTAGAGAACCAGCGGAGTATGGCTACACCTTC. The chain recombines TRBV20-1 with TRBJ1-2; D unresolved. The CDR3 is made up of 13 amino acids. Germline CDR1 DFQATT, CDR2 SNEGSKA (reference sequence). Trimming pared 0 bases from V and 5 bases from J, leaving 10 bases between.

This clonotype was observed at least ten times. The J gene is TRBJ1-4, the V gene TRBV7-3, with D perhaps matching TRBD1 (5 bases). The CDR3 is made up of 13 amino acids. Germline V lookup: CDR1 SGHTA, CDR2 FQGTGA. V shed 4 bases and J shed 10 bases, with 13 bases lying between them. The CDR3 sequence: CASSYPGVAKLFF. The CDR3 DNA follows: TGTGCCAGCAGCTATCCGGGGGTCGCAAAACTGTTTTTT.

The chain carries TRBV12-3 or TRBV12-4 and TRBJ2-7; 8 bases align to TRBD1. CDR3 length equals 14 residues. V trimming: 3 bases; J trimming: 6 bases; junction bases outside the gene matches: 7. This CDR3 reads CASSFEQGAIEQYF. The CDR3 DNA reads TGTGCCAGCAGTTTCGAGCAGGGGGCGATCGAGCAGTACTTC.

V gene TRBV11-2 combines with J gene TRBJ2-1; 8 nucleotides agree with TRBD1. V lost 6 bases and J lost 6; bases outside the gene matches: 4. The CDR3 loop spans 13 amino acids. Germline values: CDR1 SGHAT, CDR2 FQNNGV. CDR3 in DNA: TGTGCCAGCAGTATAGGACAGGGCAATGAGCAGTTCTTC. This codes for CASSIGQGNEQFF.

The chain uses TRBV7-9 and TRBJ2-3; D remains ambiguous. CDR3 length equals 14 residues. The V gene's germline CDR1 is SEHNR and CDR2 FQNEAQ (reference sequence). Trimming removed 3 bases from V and 2 bases from J, with 9 bases in between. The CDR3 protein is CASSFRLSTDTQYF. As DNA, the CDR3 is TGTGCCAGCAGCTTCCGGCTATCCACAGATACGCAGTATTTT.

There are a few counts of this clonotype. This chain connects TRBV12-3 or TRBV12-4 to TRBJ2-5, with a tentative D call TRBD1 (6 bases). This CDR3 contains 14 residues. Trimming took off 4 bases at V and 2 bases at J, with 11 bases between the two ends. In nucleotides, the CDR3 is TGTGCCAGCAGTTCCCCTACAGGGCAAGAGACCCAGTACTTC. Its translation is CASSSPTGQETQYF.

In this sample, this clonotype turned up a few times. The rearrangement joins TRBV6-2 or TRBV6-3 to TRBJ2-3, with D tentatively TRBD2 (6 bases). V shed 2 bases and J shed 2 bases, with 17 bases lying between them. The CDR3 has 17 residues. CDR1 MNHEY and CDR2 SVGEGT come from the germline V gene. CDR3 protein: CASSYPPRGRPTDTQYF. The CDR3 nucleotides read TGTGCCAGCAGTTACCCCCCCCGTGGGAGGCCCACAGATACGCAGTATTTT.

This clonotype was observed a handful of times. Here the CDR3 DNA reads TGTGCCAGCAGCTTGGGCCAGGGGGACTCACCCCTCCACTTT. Protein sequence: CASSLGQGDSPLHF. This chain joins TRBV7-9 and TRBJ1-6, with 7 bases lining up with TRBD1. V lost 3 bases and J lost 10; bases outside the gene matches: 6. This CDR3 is built from 14 residues. CDR1 is SEHNR and CDR2 is FQNEAQ in the germline V gene (reference sequence).

This clonotype was seen ten or more times. The chain links TRBV12-3 or TRBV12-4 to TRBJ1-4; D is undetermined. Deletions cut 5 bases from V and 4 bases from J, with 11 bases between. The CDR3 loop spans 14 amino acids. CDR3 DNA sequence: TGTGCCAGCAGTCCGGGAGGGTTTAATGAAAAACTGTTTTTT. This codes for CASSPGGFNEKLFF.

Ten or more counts support this clonotype. The J gene is TRBJ2-1, the V gene TRBV14, with a possible D match to TRBD2 (5 bases). V was clipped by 0 bases and J by 5 bases, with 14 bases between them. Per the germline V gene, CDR1 is SGHDN and CDR2 is FVKESK. There are 16 residues in the CDR3. DNA for the CDR3: TGTGCCAGCAGCCAAGATACGCCTAGCCTACACAATGAGCAGTTCTTC. Protein sequence: CASSQDTPSLHNEQFF.

This clonotype was detected only a few times. V and J are TRBV19 and TRBJ2-4, with D tentatively TRBD1 (5 bases). Trimming stripped 5 bases from V and 8 bases from J, with 13 bases between. This CDR3 has 13 residues. Germline CDR1 and CDR2: LNHDA and SQIVND (reference sequence). For the CDR3, the DNA is TGTGCCAGTAGTGATCCAGGGTGGGACATTCAGTACTTC. Amino acids: CASSDPGWDIQYF.

V and J are TRBV7-9 and TRBJ2-1; maybe TRBD2 (6 bases). The CDR3 has 16 amino acids. V was clipped by 4 bases and J by 12 bases, with 25 bases between them. CDR1 SEHNR and CDR2 FQNEAQ come from the germline V gene (reference sequence). CDR3 sequence reads: CASSSDYAPEPTGQFF. CDR3 nucleotide sequence: TGTGCCAGCAGCTCGGACTACGCCCCCGAGCCGACGGGGCAGTTCTTC.

This clonotype was found many times. This chain uses TRBV4-3 with TRBJ1-4; possibly TRBD1 for D (5 bases). This CDR3 spans 14 amino acids. Looked up from germline, CDR1 is LGHNA and CDR2 is YSLEER. Trimming pared 2 bases from V and 5 bases from J, leaving 9 bases between. The CDR3 bases are TGCGCCAGCAGCCAACAGGGACTGAATGAAAAACTGTTTTTT. Amino acids: CASSQQGLNEKLFF.

This clonotype was detected a few times. This chain links TRBV27 with TRBJ1-5; D gene uncertain. V shed 10 bases and J shed 5 bases, with 9 bases lying between them. CDR1 and CDR2 from the germline V gene are MNHEY and SMNVEV (reference sequence). This CDR3 comprises 11 residues. This CDR3 is CANLNDQPQHF. DNA of the CDR3: TGTGCCAACCTCAATGATCAGCCCCAGCATTTT.

This clonotype was observed a handful of times. The chain uses TRBV12-3 or TRBV12-4 and TRBJ1-2; 7 nucleotides line up with TRBD1. The junction had 15 bases not matched to a gene; V was cut back by 6 bases and J by 5 bases. The CDR3 extends over 16 amino acids. This CDR3 reads CASSRRPTGELYGYTF. In DNA, the CDR3 is TGTGCCAGCAGCCGGAGGCCTACAGGGGAACTATATGGCTACACCTTC.

In its sample, this clonotype was seen many times. This sequence joins TRBV20-1 and TRBJ1-1; D unclear. The CDR3 totals 11 residues. V was shortened by 3 bases and J by 4 bases, with 6 bases between the two germline ends. Germline V gene data show CDR1 as DFQATT and CDR2 as SNEGSKA (reference sequence). The CDR3 sequence: CSARSGTEAFF. The CDR3 DNA is TGCAGTGCTAGGTCGGGCACTGAAGCTTTCTTT.

Only a few counts were recorded for this clonotype. This chain uses TRBV4-3 with TRBJ2-7; perhaps TRBD1 as D (5 bases). The CDR3 runs 13 residues. The germline gives CDR1 LGHNA, CDR2 YSLEER. V dropped 5 bases and J dropped 4 bases, with 12 bases sitting between them. The CDR3: CASSTAPGYEQYF. CDR3 in DNA: TGCGCCAGCAGCACGGCCCCAGGGTACGAGCAGTACTTC.

This clonotype occurred many times. The gene calls are TRBV4-3 and TRBJ2-1; D gene uncertain. CDR3 size: 12 residues. V was cut by 3 bases and J by 12 bases, with 12 bases left in between. Germline assignment: CDR1 LGHNA and CDR2 YSLEER. The CDR3 DNA follows: TGCGCCAGCAGCCACCAAGGGCTTGGGCAGTTCTTC. This gives the protein CASSHQGLGQFF.

This clonotype was seen more than once but under ten times. The V gene is TRBV7-9, the J gene TRBJ2-7; unclear D gene. The CDR3 runs to 13 residues. V was pared by 5 bases and J by 5 bases, with 13 bases between. Germline loops: CDR1 SEHNR, CDR2 FQNEAQ (reference sequence). CDR3 DNA: TGTGCCAGCAGCCCCCAGTCCGGCAACGAGCAGTACTTC. Residues: CASSPQSGNEQYF. The entire variable domain, with the rest obtained from reference TRBV7-9 and TRBJ2-7, is as follows: DTGVSQNPRHKITKRGQNVTFRCDPISEHNRLYWYRQTLGQGPEFLTYFQNEAQLEKSRLLSDRFSAERPKGSFSTLEIQRTEQGDSAMYLCASSPQSGNEQYFGPGTRLTVT.